These T cell receptor beta chains were read from a single sample in a study of long-term antiretroviral therapy in people with HIV. Clones were sequenced by immunoSEQ multiplex PCR, and TCRdb holds only the in-frame ones, with some missing. This sample has fewer than 25,000 clones, with roughly 85% found just once. The sample consisted of unsorted PBMCs, taken 1.2 years after starting antiretroviral therapy. The origin of the receptors is a man aged 50 or older with HIV. The CDR3 runs from the conserved cysteine through the conserved F or W. A D gene is named only where the DNA matches it firmly. Clone size appears in some rows only: once, few, many, or a class for an expanded clone.

15	NA	TRBV4-3	NA	TRBJ2-7	CASSQGRGAPYEQYF	TGCGCCAGCAGCCAAGGACGAGGGGCCCCCTACGAGCAGTACTTC
13	NA	TRBV9	NA	TRBJ1-1	CASSPGTDTEAFF	TGTGCCAGCAGCCCCGGGACCGATACTGAAGCTTTCTTT
15	TRBD1	TRBV19	NA	TRBJ1-2	CASSTTPRGEGGYTF	TGTGCCAGTAGTACCACTCCCAGGGGGGAAGGTGGCTACACCTTC
15	NA	TRBV4-1	once	TRBJ2-7	CASSQGGALRYEQYF	TGCGCCAGCAGCCAAGGGGGGGCCCTCCGCTACGAGCAGTACTTC
16	NA	TRBV6-5	NA	TRBJ1-5	CASSYSNVPRGQPQHF	TGTGCCAGCAGTTACTCGAACGTCCCGCGGGGTCAGCCCCAGCATTTT
16	NA	TRBV5-8	NA	TRBJ2-3	CASSLLIGGSTDTQYF	TGTGCCAGCAGCTTGTTGATAGGCGGTTCCACAGATACGCAGTATTTT
14	NA	TRBV7-9	few	TRBJ1-2	CASSHEWGNYGYTF	TGTGCCAGCAGCCACGAGTGGGGTAACTATGGCTACACCTTC
14	TRBD1	TRBV5-4	NA	TRBJ1-6	CASSFTGGDSPLHF	TGTGCCAGCAGCTTCACAGGGGGGGATTCACCCCTCCACTTT
16	TRBD1	TRBV7-2	few	TRBJ1-6	CASSLAPTGFNSPLHF	TGTGCCAGCAGCTTAGCACCGACAGGGTTTAATTCACCCCTCCACTTT
16	NA	TRBV4-3	NA	TRBJ1-2	CASSQDRTVANYGYTF	TGCGCCAGCAGCCAAGATAGAACAGTTGCTAACTATGGCTACACCTTC
15	TRBD1	TRBV18	NA	TRBJ1-2	CASSPETGGAWGYTF	TGTGCCAGCTCACCAGAGACAGGGGGCGCTTGGGGCTACACCTTC
16	NA	TRBV27	NA	TRBJ2-2	CASSLYPPRRAGELFF	TGTGCCAGCAGTTTATATCCCCCTAGACGCGCCGGGGAGCTGTTTTTT
12	NA	TRBV7-2	NA	TRBJ2-3	CASSSPTDTQYF	TGTGCCAGCAGCTCCCCCACAGATACGCAGTATTTT
14	NA	TRBV30	once	TRBJ2-7	CAWRRQGGSYEQYF	TGTGCCTGGAGGAGGCAGGGTGGCTCCTACGAGCAGTACTTC
11	NA	TRBV28	NA	TRBJ2-7	CASSYRYEQYF	TGTGCCAGCAGTTACCGCTACGAGCAGTACTTC
15	TRBD1	TRBV28	NA	TRBJ2-7	CASTITGTGIYEQYF	TGTGCCAGCACCATTACCGGGACAGGGATATACGAGCAGTACTTC
15	NA	TRBV10-1	NA	TRBJ2-1	CASSDEDRPYNEQFF	TGCGCCAGCAGTGACGAAGATCGCCCTTACAATGAGCAGTTCTTC
14	NA	TRBV4-1	NA	TRBJ2-1	CASSQESSYNEQFF	TGCGCCAGCAGCCAAGAATCTAGCTACAATGAGCAGTTCTTC
16	TRBD1	TRBV2	NA	TRBJ1-5	CASSGTGGGSNQPQHF	TGTGCCAGCAGTGGCACAGGGGGTGGGAGCAATCAGCCCCAGCATTTT
17	TRBD1	TRBV2	once	TRBJ2-6	CASSEQGAMAGANVLTF	TGTGCCAGCAGTGAACAGGGGGCGATGGCTGGGGCCAACGTCCTGACTTTC
13	NA	TRBV7-9	NA	TRBJ1-1	CASSRTPSTEAFF	TGTGCCAGCAGCCGTACACCCTCCACGGAAGCTTTCTTT
15	NA	TRBV4-1	once	TRBJ1-2	CASSQARGGGYGYTF	TGCGCCAGCAGCCAAGCAAGGGGTGGAGGCTATGGCTACACCTTC
12	NA	TRBV6-5	few	TRBJ1-2	CASTTALGGYTF	TGTGCCAGCACCACGGCCTTAGGTGGCTACACCTTC
14	TRBD1	TRBV18	NA	TRBJ2-7	CASSPGQDSYEQYF	TGTGCCAGCTCACCGGGACAGGACTCCTACGAGCAGTACTTC
13	NA	TRBV27	once	TRBJ1-2	CASKVPRGGGYTF	TGTGCCAGCAAGGTCCCCAGGGGAGGTGGCTACACCTTC
20	TRBD2	TRBV28	NA	TRBJ2-2	CASSLAGASGGPGGTGELFF	TGTGCCAGCAGTTTAGCGGGGGCTAGCGGGGGCCCCGGGGGGACCGGGGAGCTGTTTTTT
14	NA	TRBV6-1	NA	TRBJ2-7	CASSVSRPNYEQYF	TGTGCCAGCAGTGTTAGTAGGCCGAACTACGAGCAGTACTTC
20	TRBD2	TRBV4-1	NA	TRBJ2-3	CASSRLYIRAARGNTDTQYF	TGCGCCAGCAGCCGGCTCTACATAAGGGCAGCGCGGGGGAACACAGATACGCAGTATTTT
15	NA	TRBV5-5	NA	TRBJ1-1	CASSPQAHSNTEAFF	TGTGCCAGCAGCCCTCAAGCACACAGCAACACTGAAGCTTTCTTT
18	TRBD1	TRBV7-2	NA	TRBJ1-5	CASSLDGGWTGGSQPQHF	TGTGCCAGCAGCTTAGACGGGGGGTGGACAGGGGGTAGTCAGCCCCAGCATTTT
13	NA	TRBV18	NA	TRBJ2-5	CASSPRGGETQYF	TGTGCCAGCTCCCCTCGAGGCGGAGAGACCCAGTACTTC
14	TRBD1	TRBV19	NA	TRBJ2-1	CATAPDRGRNEQFF	TGTGCCACCGCACCCGACAGGGGGAGAAATGAGCAGTTCTTC
17	TRBD1	TRBV11-2	NA	TRBJ1-2	CASSFLSGGGGDYGYTF	TGTGCCAGCAGCTTCCTCTCAGGGGGCGGGGGTGACTATGGCTACACCTTC
14	NA	TRBV5-4	NA	TRBJ2-3	CASSLQGSTDTQYF	TGTGCCAGCAGCTTGCAGGGTAGCACAGATACGCAGTATTTT
14	NA	TRBV5-6	NA	TRBJ2-7	CASSPGRLSYEQYF	TGTGCCAGCAGCCCGGGACGTCTCTCCTACGAGCAGTACTTC
15	NA	TRBV25-1	NA	TRBJ2-2	CASSEWRINTGELFF	TGTGCCAGCAGTGAATGGAGAATTAACACCGGGGAGCTGTTTTTT
13	NA	TRBV6-6	once	TRBJ1-1	CASMQTGNTEAFF	TGTGCCAGCATGCAAACAGGGAACACTGAAGCTTTCTTT
14	TRBD1	TRBV19	NA	TRBJ1-1	CATSWDSSFTEAFF	TGTGCCACCTCTTGGGACAGCTCTTTCACTGAAGCTTTCTTT
15	NA	TRBV19	NA	TRBJ2-3	CASSIGGGNGDTQYF	TGTGCCAGTAGTATAGGAGGCGGGAACGGGGATACGCAGTATTTT
12	NA	TRBV27	few	TRBJ2-7	CASSPLGVGQYF	TGTGCCAGCAGCCCCCTGGGGGTAGGGCAGTACTTC
16	TRBD2	TRBV6-5	NA	TRBJ2-1	CASSYTRGPGGGEQFF	TGTGCCAGCAGTTACACCCGGGGGCCCGGCGGGGGGGAGCAGTTCTTC
14	TRBD2	TRBV7-2	NA	TRBJ2-7	CASSSGPGLFEQYF	TGTGCCAGCAGCTCGGGTCCGGGACTATTCGAGCAGTACTTC
17	NA	TRBV5-4	NA	TRBJ1-4	CASSLASGQRFNEKLFF	TGTGCCAGCAGCTTGGCCTCCGGGCAAAGATTTAATGAAAAACTGTTTTTT
13	NA	TRBV7-3	NA	TRBJ2-7	CASSLIFSHEQYF	TGTGCCAGCAGCTTAATTTTCAGCCACGAGCAGTACTTC